The entry below describes one T cell receptor (beta chain). Just one base apart from a much larger clone, this may be a read error. This sample is drawn from a study of blood T cell repertoires in COVID-19. J lost 3 bases, V lost 6 bases, and 4 bases had no gene match. The CDR3 spans 15 residues. Germline loops: CDR1 MNHEY, CDR2 SMNVEV (reference sequence). The data were produced by immunoSEQ multiplex PCR, yet TCRdb's version contains in-frame clones alone and is incomplete. The data contain approximately 290,000 clones, over 75% of them singletons. Sample: PBMCs or T cells enriched from blood (not recorded which). The genes are TRBV27 and TRBJ2-1; 11 bases are shared with TRBD2. The sequence came from a woman aged 30 to 39 who had recovered from COVID-19. The CDR3 sequence is CASSLLAGVYNEQFF. The DNA of the CDR3 is TGTGCCAGCAGCTTACTAGCGGGAGTCTACAATGAGCAGTTCTTC.